This T cell receptor (beta chain) emerged from a study of blood T cell dynamics during melanoma immunotherapy. Study overall: Metastatic melanoma patients received first-line pembrolizumab or nivolumab plus ipilimumab.

CDR3 length equals 15 residues. Germline loops: CDR1 SGHRS, CDR2 YFSETQ. After removal of 1 base from V and 6 bases from J, the junction contained 6 bases not matched to a gene. The time point denotes: pre-treatment baseline. Study findings and constraints: At W3, later disease-control patients showed bifurcated PBMC repertoire changes, unlike progressors.

The assay was immunoSEQ multiplex PCR, and TCRdb's table has in-frame clones only and misses some. The table has 14,000 or so clones, approximately 90% seen once. Concerning this clone: Its target is not known.

This sequence was found in a human donor with melanoma. The source material was blood, sampled from a patient treated with checkpoint blockade. The gene calls are TRBV5-1 and TRBJ2-2; 7 bases line up with TRBD2. CDR3 region: CASSLSGAGAGELFF. CDR3 coding DNA: TGCGCCAGCAGCTTGAGCGGGGCAGGTGCCGGGGAGCTGTTTTTT. Full variable domain (rest looked up from reference TRBV5-1 and TRBJ2-2): KAGVTQTPRYLIKTRGQQVTLSCSPISGHRSVSWYQQTPGQGLQFLFEYFSETQRNKGNFPGRFSGRQFSNSRSEMNVSTLELGDSALYLCASSLSGAGAGELFFGEGSRLTVL.